Listed here is a single T cell receptor beta chain. This specimen comes from a study of blood T cell repertoires in COVID-19. On the study more broadly: Both acute and convalescent COVID-19 samples were obtained from the United States, Italy and Spain. PBMCs, B-cell-depleted T cells, or T cells provided the cDNA or gDNA that made up the material.

Authors' data handling: Cell counts per sample came from amplifying reference gene primers. The protocol was immunoSEQ multiplex PCR, while the TCRdb copy is restricted to in-frame clones and leaves out a portion. From that table come the V and J calls and clone size; the DNA was used to work out D and trimming. The data contain roughly 120,000 clones, around 86% of them seen just once; the ten biggest clones take up 11%. The CDR3 is 14 residues long. Germline V gives CDR1 SGHRS, CDR2 YFSETQ. The V and J ends lost 4 bases and 0 bases respectively, with 9 bases between them. The chain uses TRBV5-1 and TRBJ2-3; a possible D gene is TRBD2 (5 bases). The TCR was taken from a man older than 75 with acute or convalescent COVID-19. Sequencing was performed on peripheral blood. CDR3 bases: TGCGCCAGCAGCGAGGGTTGGAGCACAGATACGCAGTATTTT. This translates into CASSEGWSTDTQYF.